A single sample is the source of the 32 T cell receptor beta chains below, sequenced in a study of T-cell reconstitution after alpha-beta-depleted transplantation in children. Unique molecular identifiers were used to barcode this TCRbeta library. TCRdb itself ran the PCR reads through MiXCR, one entry per CDR3 protein. The sample records fewer than 550,000 distinct CDR3 sequences, about an eighth being singletons. The specimen was PBMCs, mostly from graft donor cells, collected 180 days after TCRalphabeta/CD19-depleted stem cell transplant. These receptor sequences come from a female patient aged 2 to 10 who had a stem cell transplant for aplastic anemia, so the T cells may come from the graft donor.

In its sample, this clonotype was seen many times. The junction departs from germline at one end; a sequencing error may be responsible. The rearrangement joins TRBV7-2 to TRBJ1-3, with a possible D match to TRBD1 (6 bases). Germline V gene sequence: CDR1 SGHTA, CDR2 FQGNSA. The CDR3 covers 14 residues. CDR3 loop: CASSLDSSGNTIYF. In nucleotides, the CDR3 is TGCGCCAGCAGCTTGGACAGCTCTGGAAACACCATATATTTT.

This clonotype was detected a few times. CDR3 in DNA: TGTGCCAGCAGCCAAGGTCGAGGGAACTATAGGGACAATGAGCAGTTCTTC. Translating gives CASSQGRGNYRDNEQFF. The chain recombines TRBV3-1 with TRBJ2-1, with a possible D match to TRBD2 (5 bases). V was clipped by 1 base and J by 5 bases, with 18 bases between them. CDR3 length: 17 amino acids. CDR1 is LGHDT, CDR2 YNNKEL, per germline (reference sequence).

This clonotype showed up just a few times. This chain joins TRBV6-2 or TRBV6-3 and TRBJ2-2; TRBD2 agrees at 12 bases. CDR3 size: 18 residues. Germline V CDR1 and CDR2: MNHEY, SVGEGT. V lost 4 bases, J lost 3 bases, and 9 bases stayed unmatched. CDR3 DNA: TGTGCCAGCAGTTGCCCTGGACTAGCGGGGACCGACACCGGGGAGCTGTTTTTT. Translation gives CASSCPGLAGTDTGELFF.

This rearrangement joins TRBV11-2 to TRBJ2-5, with D unclear. There are 16 residues in the CDR3. CDR1 is SGHAT and CDR2 is FQNNGV in the germline V gene. V lost 1 base to trimming and J lost 0 bases, with 12 bases between them. The CDR3 loop reads CASSLVLAPYQETQYF. The CDR3 DNA sequence: TGTGCCAGCAGCTTAGTACTGGCGCCGTACCAAGAGACCCAGTACTTC.

This clonotype was seen ten or more times. The rearrangement uses TRBV20-1 and TRBJ2-1; maybe TRBD1 (5 bases). CDR3 size: 16 residues. Germline values: CDR1 DFQATT, CDR2 SNEGSKA (reference sequence). V lost 0 bases and J lost 0, with 12 bases in between. CDR3 region: CSARDNHRSSYNEQFF. CDR3 nucleotides: TGCAGTGCTAGAGATAATCACAGGAGCTCCTACAATGAGCAGTTCTTC.

Comment on this clonotype: One junction end disagrees with the germline gene, perhaps due to a read error. The gene calls are TRBV12-3 or TRBV12-4 and TRBJ2-2; TRBD2 aligns across 7 bases. The CDR3 sequence is 16 residues long. DNA for the CDR3: TGTGCCAGCAGTTTACCCCGGCCTAGCGGCACCGGGGAGCTGTTTTTC. Translating it yields CASSLPRPSGTGELFF.

This clonotype was detected only a few times. V gene TRBV5-1 combines with J gene TRBJ2-2; 11 nucleotides match TRBD2. The J segment lost 0 bases and the V segment lost 4 bases, leaving 2 bases of the junction unmatched. CDR1 is SGHRS and CDR2 is YFSETQ in the germline V gene. The CDR3 has 16 residues. Here the CDR3 DNA reads TGCGCCAGCAGCCATAGCGGGAGGGCGAACACCGGGGAGCTGTTTTTT. Translating gives CASSHSGRANTGELFF. Drawing the rest from reference TRBV5-1 and TRBJ2-2, the complete variable domain is KAGVTQTPRYLIKTRGQQVTLSCSPISGHRSVSWYQQTPGQGLQFLFEYFSETQRNKGNFPGRFSGRQFSNSRSEMNVSTLELGDSALYLCASSHSGRANTGELFFGEGSRLTVL.

This clonotype was found many times. The rearrangement joins TRBV5-5 to TRBJ2-1, with a possible D match to TRBD1 (5 bases). The V and J ends lost 4 bases and 3 bases respectively, with 17 bases between them. The CDR3 length is 16 residues. The germline gives CDR1 SGHKS, CDR2 YYEKEE (reference sequence). The CDR3 is CASSQRGRTRYNEQFF. DNA for the CDR3: TGTGCCAGCAGCCAAAGGGGCAGGACGCGCTACAATGAGCAGTTCTTC.

The chain links TRBV11-3 to TRBJ2-2; D may be TRBD2 (5 bases). Looked up from germline, CDR1 is SGHNT and CDR2 is YENEEA. CDR3 length: 16 residues. Trimming pared 2 bases from V and 1 base from J, leaving 11 bases between. Here the CDR3 reads CASSLLSSLNTGELFF. The CDR3 DNA follows: TGTGCCAGCAGCTTATTGTCTAGCCTGAACACCGGGGAGCTGTTTTTT.

The CDR3 spells CSSDAGGEGEQYF. In DNA form, the CDR3 reads TGCAGTTCTGACGCGGGGGGCGAGGGCGAGCAGTACTTC. The chain is built from TRBV20-1 and TRBJ2-7; 8 bases fit TRBD2. The germline CDR1 and CDR2 sequences are DFQATT and SNEGSKA (reference sequence). After removal of 8 bases from V and 6 bases from J, the junction contained 12 bases not matched to a gene. The CDR3 is 13 amino acids.

The chain's CDR3 is CASSPGLASYEQYV. In DNA form, the CDR3 reads TGTGCCAGCAGCCCGGGACTAGCCTCCTACGAGCAGTACGTC. The genes are TRBV7-2 and TRBJ2-7; TRBD2 matches at 9 bases. The V and J ends lost 5 bases and 0 bases, in that order; junction bases with no gene match: 2. The CDR3 covers 14 residues. Germline assignment: CDR1 SGHTA and CDR2 FQGNSA.

The table lists this clonotype with many counts. V is TRBV5-1 and J is TRBJ2-1; D possibly corresponds to TRBD1 (6 bases). CDR3 size: 16 residues. With 0 bases removed from V and 6 bases from J, the gap between germline ends came to 16 bases. In germline, CDR1 is SGHRS, CDR2 YFSETQ. The DNA for the CDR3 is TGCGCCAGCAGCTTGGGCTATCAAGGACAGCCCAATGAGCAGTTCTTC. Protein sequence: CASSLGYQGQPNEQFF.

The chain carries TRBV7-8 and TRBJ1-2; 7 bases are shared with TRBD1. This CDR3 region has 16 residues. V was pared by 1 base and J by 4 bases, with 9 bases of the junction left unmatched. Germline CDR1 reads SGHVS; CDR2 reads FQNEAQ. In DNA, the CDR3 is TGTGCCAGCAGCTTAGGACAGGGCAACCCACGCTATGGCTACACCTTC. Encoded protein: CASSLGQGNPRYGYTF.

The V gene is TRBV10-3, the J gene TRBJ2-7; D gene uncertain. There are 14 residues in the CDR3. CDR1 ENHRY and CDR2 SYGVKD come from the germline V gene. Trimming pared 4 bases from V and 6 bases from J, leaving 16 bases between. CDR3 sequence (DNA): TGTGCCATCAGTGGGGAACTCCAGCTGGGCGAGCAGTACTTC. Translation gives CAISGELQLGEQYF.

In this sample, this clonotype turned up a few times. The chain employs TRBV11-2 and TRBJ2-7, with D possibly matching TRBD1 (5 bases). V gave up 5 bases and J gave up 4 bases, with 24 bases separating them. This CDR3 region has 17 residues. The germline V gene has CDR1 SGHAT and CDR2 FQNNGV. CDR3 bases: TGTGCCAGCAGCCCCTGGGGCAAGGCCGCGCTCGCTTACGAGCAGTACGTC. Its protein is CASSPWGKAALAYEQYV.

This sequence joins TRBV7-7 and TRBJ2-1; D not resolved. The CDR3 has 13 amino acids. Trimming removed 2 bases at V and 6 bases at J, with 8 bases between. The V gene's germline CDR1 is SSHAT and CDR2 FNYEAQ (reference sequence). The CDR3 spells CASSLSYVNEQFF. As DNA, the CDR3 is TGTGCCAGCAGCTTAAGCTACGTCAATGAGCAGTTCTTC.

This sequence joins TRBV19 and TRBJ2-7, with 8 bases identical to TRBD2. Germline lookup yields CDR1 LNHDA and CDR2 SQIVND (reference sequence). The CDR3 extends over 13 amino acids. With V trimmed by 6 bases and J by 2 bases, 3 bases remained unmatched. CDR3 in DNA: TGTGCCAGTAGCCAAGCGGGAGCCTACGAGCAGTACGTC. Translating it yields CASSQAGAYEQYV.

CDR3 protein: CASRAGTGGGYEQYV. CDR3 DNA sequence: TGCGCCAGCCGGGCCGGGACAGGGGGCGGCTACGAGCAGTACGTC. The chain combines TRBV5-1 with TRBJ2-7; 12 bases are a match to TRBD1. The CDR3 contains 15 residues. CDR1 and CDR2 (germline): SGHRS, YFSETQ. The V and J ends lost 7 bases and 3 bases, in that order; junction bases with no gene match: 8.

A few counts support this clonotype. V is TRBV5-5 and J is TRBJ1-5; TRBD1 aligns across 8 bases. CDR3 size: 15 residues. The germline V gene has CDR1 SGHKS and CDR2 YYEKEE (reference sequence). Trimming took 0 bases from V and 5 from J; bases not matched to a gene: 4. The CDR3 is CASSLGTGNHQPQHF. CDR3 coding DNA: TGTGCCAGCAGCTTGGGGACAGGGAATCATCAGCCCCAGCATTTT. Full variable domain (missing parts from reference TRBV5-5 and TRBJ1-5): DAGVTQSPTHLIKTRGQQVTLRCSPISGHKSVSWYQQVLGQGPQFIFQYYEKEERGRGNFPDRFSARQFPNYSSELNVNALLLGDSALYLCASSLGTGNHQPQHFGDGTRLSIL.

This sequence joins TRBV7-9 and TRBJ1-6; D gene ambiguous. The CDR3 totals 14 residues. Germline V gives CDR1 SEHNR, CDR2 FQNEAQ (reference sequence). V dropped 5 bases and J dropped 14 bases, with 19 bases sitting between them. The CDR3 DNA follows: TGTGCCAGCAGCCTCGCGGGGATCCTCCCCACCCTCCACTTT. It is translated as CASSLAGILPTLHF.

This clonotype came up a few times. The chain combines TRBV24-1 with TRBJ1-5; D not certain. The length of the CDR3 is 12 residues. CDR1 is KGHDR, CDR2 SFDVKD, per germline. CDR3 sequence: CASAEENQPQHF. For the CDR3, the DNA is TGTGCTTCCGCCGAGGAAAATCAGCCCCAGCATTTT.

This clonotype was recorded a few times. This sequence joins TRBV28 and TRBJ1-2, with D tentatively TRBD1 (6 bases). The CDR3 contains 15 residues. Germline assignment: CDR1 MDHEN and CDR2 SYDVKM. With 3 bases removed from V and 8 bases from J, the gap between germline ends came to 19 bases. The CDR3 nucleotides read TGTGCCAGCAGTTTGTGGGACACAGCAGGGAGCGGCTACACCTTC. This translates into CASSLWDTAGSGYTF.

This chain joins TRBV20-1 and TRBJ2-7, with D perhaps matching TRBD1 (7 bases). Trimming took off 2 bases at V and 2 bases at J, with 10 bases between the two ends. This CDR3 comprises 13 residues. CDR1 and CDR2 from the germline V gene are DFQATT and SNEGSKA (reference sequence). The DNA for the CDR3 is TGCAGTGCTAGACAGGGGGGCCCCTACGAGCAGTACGTC. Translation gives CSARQGGPYEQYV.

This clonotype has just a few counts. The chain uses TRBV28 and TRBJ2-1; 8 bases fit TRBD2. V was clipped by 1 base and J by 5 bases; unmatched bases: 7. The CDR3 has 16 amino acids. The germline V gene encodes CDR1 MDHEN and CDR2 SYDVKM. The CDR3 region has the DNA TGTGCCAGCAGTTTATATTCGGGAGGGTCAAACAATGAGCAGTTCTTC. Protein: CASSLYSGGSNNEQFF.

This clonotype has a count of ten or more. V usage is TRBV6-1 and J usage is TRBJ2-3; 14 nucleotides line up with TRBD2. The CDR3 length is 16 residues. The germline V gene encodes CDR1 MNHNS and CDR2 SASEGT. Trimming took 6 bases from V and 10 from J; bases not matched to a gene: 12. CDR3 in amino acids: CASSLGLAGASSSQYF. The CDR3 DNA reads as TGTGCCAGCAGCCTGGGACTAGCGGGGGCCTCCTCATCGCAGTATTTT.

The chain combines TRBV6-5 with TRBJ2-1; 11 bases agree with TRBD2. Unmatched junction bases numbered 4, after V lost 2 bases and J lost 4 bases. This CDR3 is built from 16 residues. Germline CDR1 is MNHEY and CDR2 is SVGAGI. CDR3 loop: CASSYHGTSGYNEQFF. For the CDR3, the DNA is TGTGCCAGCAGTTACCACGGGACTAGCGGATACAATGAGCAGTTCTTC.

This clonotype was seen a few times. The V and J genes are TRBV5-6 and TRBJ2-1; TRBD1 is a possible D gene (5 bases). Looked up from germline, CDR1 is SGHDT and CDR2 is YYEEEE. Trimming stripped 0 bases from V and 12 bases from J, with 16 bases between. The CDR3 totals 14 residues. In DNA, the CDR3 is TGTGCCAGCAGCTTGGCCGAAGGGGTAGCCGCGCAGTTCTTC. Protein product: CASSLAEGVAAQFF.

There are a few counts of this clonotype. This chain joins TRBV7-3 and TRBJ2-3; 7 positions match TRBD2. V shed 7 bases and J 1 base; nucleotides not matched to a gene: 5. The CDR3 is made up of 14 amino acids. Germline lookup yields CDR1 SGHTA and CDR2 FQGTGA. This CDR3 is CASNGGRGTDTQYF. The DNA of the CDR3 is TGTGCCAGCAACGGAGGGAGGGGCACAGATACGCAGTATTTT. Supplemented by reference TRBV7-3 and TRBJ2-3, the full variable domain reads GAGVSQTPSNKVTEKGKYVELRCDPISGHTALYWYRQSLGQGPEFLIYFQGTGAADDSGLPNDRFFAVRPEGSVSTLKIQRTERGDSAVYLCASNGGRGTDTQYFGPGTRLTVL.

The rearrangement links TRBV29-1 to TRBJ2-2, with TRBD1 identical over 9 bases. The CDR3 runs 13 residues. V shed 8 bases, J shed 3 bases, and the junction held 4 bases outside the gene matches. Germline V gives CDR1 SQVTM, CDR2 ANQGSEA. The CDR3 region is CSLRDRDTGELFF. Here the CDR3 DNA reads TGCAGCCTAAGGGACAGGGACACCGGGGAGCTGTTTTTT.

The chain couples TRBV11-2 to TRBJ2-2; D is possibly TRBD1 (6 bases). The CDR3 consists of 15 residues. The V end lost 5 bases, the J end lost 6 bases, and 16 bases lay between the germline ends. CDR1 is SGHAT, CDR2 FQNNGV, per germline. CDR3 coding DNA: TGTGCCAGCAGCAACCAGGGGTCCCACGCCGGGGAGCTGTTTTTT. Amino acid sequence: CASSNQGSHAGELFF.

The CDR3 loop reads CASSLTGAKSNSGANVLTF. As DNA, the CDR3 is TGTGCCAGCTCCCTAACGGGGGCTAAGAGCAACTCTGGGGCCAACGTCCTGACTTTC. The gene calls are TRBV18 and TRBJ2-6; D may match TRBD1 or TRBD2 (6 bases each). V lost 6 bases and J lost 0, with 21 bases in between. Germline assignment: CDR1 KGHSH and CDR2 LQKENI. The CDR3 totals 19 residues.

This clonotype turned up a few times. The chain employs TRBV6-1 and TRBJ2-4; 13 bases align to TRBD2. Germline assignment: CDR1 MNHNS and CDR2 SASEGT. With V trimmed by 6 bases and J by 0 bases, 8 bases remained unmatched. The CDR3 is made up of 18 amino acids. In DNA, the CDR3 is TGTGCCAGCAGCAGAACTAGCGGGGGGGGAGTAGCCAAAAACATTCAGTACTTC. The encoded protein is CASSRTSGGGVAKNIQYF.